This entry lists 18 T cell receptor beta chains sequenced from one sample in a study of blood T cell repertoires in COVID-19. Clones were read by immunoSEQ multiplex PCR, and TCRdb kept only the in-frame ones, dropping some. The data hold 150,000 to 200,000 clones, with roughly 79% observed a single time. Sequencing used peripheral blood. Source of these receptors: a man aged 55 to 70 with active or convalescent COVID-19.

The chain combines TRBV19 with TRBJ1-5, with unresolved D. The CDR3 covers 12 residues. Trimming left V 7 bases short and J 2 bases short, with 6 bases between. Germline CDR1 and CDR2: LNHDA and SQIVND (reference sequence). CDR3 loop: CASTQGNQPQHF. In DNA form, the CDR3 reads TGTGCCAGTACCCAGGGCAATCAGCCCCAGCATTTT. The full variable domain, its missing parts supplied by reference TRBV19 and TRBJ1-5, is DGGITQSPKYLFRKEGQNVTLSCEQNLNHDAMYWYRQDPGQGLRLIYYSQIVNDFQKGDIAEGYSVSREKKESFPLTVTSAQKNPTAFYLCASTQGNQPQHFGDGTRLSIL.

This clone was seen only once. J is TRBJ2-1 and V is TRBV2, with TRBD2 identical over 16 bases. The V segment lost 9 bases and the J segment 1 base; nucleotides outside the gene matches: 18. Per the germline V gene, CDR1 is SNHLY and CDR2 is FYNNEI. The CDR3 covers 21 residues. The CDR3 spells CASGAGRSGLAGGVSYNEQFF. As DNA, the CDR3 is TGTGCCAGTGGGGCGGGACGGTCGGGACTAGCGGGAGGGGTTTCCTACAATGAGCAGTTCTTC.

This clone was recorded only once. The V gene is TRBV10-3, the J gene TRBJ2-7; 11 bases line up with TRBD1. Germline assignment: CDR1 ENHRY and CDR2 SYGVKD. V was clipped by 6 bases and J by 7 bases; unmatched bases: 14. The CDR3 covers 16 residues. As DNA, the CDR3 is TGTGCCATCAGGACCGGCGTGGGGACAGGGGGGCGGGAGCAGTACTTC. This encodes CAIRTGVGTGGREQYF.

J is TRBJ2-1 and V is TRBV15; TRBD2 matches 7 bases. The length of the CDR3 is 17 residues. Trimming removed 0 bases from V and 0 bases from J; junction bases left unmatched: 5. In germline, CDR1 is LNHNV, CDR2 YYDKDF (reference sequence). Written as DNA, the CDR3 is TGTGCCACCAGCAGAGATCCAGCGGGAAGCTCCTACAATGAGCAGTTCTTC. Encoded protein: CATSRDPAGSSYNEQFF.

The V and J genes are TRBV27 and TRBJ2-1, with 11 bases that match TRBD2. After removal of 5 bases from V and 5 bases from J, the junction contained 5 bases not matched to a gene. Germline V gene sequence: CDR1 MNHEY, CDR2 SMNVEV (reference sequence). The CDR3 contains 15 residues. CDR3: CASSRPGLADNEQFF. The CDR3 DNA follows: TGTGCCAGCAGTCGACCGGGACTAGCGGACAATGAGCAGTTCTTC.

This clone appeared a single time. CDR3 residues: CASSVGFSDEKLFF. For the CDR3, the DNA is TGTGCCAGCAGCGTAGGTTTTTCCGATGAAAAACTGTTTTTT. The rearrangement links TRBV9 to TRBJ1-4, with D uncertain. This CDR3 has 14 residues. The V gene lost 0 bases and the J gene lost 6 bases, with 9 bases spanning the gap. CDR1 and CDR2 (germline): SGDLS, YYNGEE. The whole variable domain, filled in from reference TRBV9 and TRBJ1-4, reads DSGVTQTPKHLITATGQRVTLRCSPRSGDLSVYWYQQSLDQGLQFLIQYYNGEERAKGNILERFSAQQFPDLHSELNLSSLELGDSALYFCASSVGFSDEKLFFGSGTQLSVL.

The V call is TRBV6-2 or TRBV6-3, the J call TRBJ2-2; the match to TRBD2 covers 12 bases. The CDR3 contains 17 residues. The junction had 9 bases not matched to a gene; V was cut back by 4 bases and J by 6 bases. Germline V lookup: CDR1 MNHEY, CDR2 SVGEGT. The CDR3 nucleotides are TGTGCCAGCAGTTTCCTAGCGGGAGGGCCTAGGTCCGGGGAGCTGTTTTTT. Amino acids: CASSFLAGGPRSGELFF.

The V and J genes are TRBV29-1 and TRBJ2-2; D is possibly TRBD2 (5 bases). This CDR3 comprises 13 residues. Germline-derived CDR1 and CDR2 are SQVTM and ANQGSEA. The CDR3 DNA is TGCAGTTGTGACCGGGCGGGCACCGGGGAGCTGTTTTTT. This gives the protein CSCDRAGTGELFF.

The chain couples TRBV5-4 to TRBJ2-5, with 10 bases lining up with TRBD2. Germline V CDR1 and CDR2: SGHNT, YYREEE (reference sequence). The CDR3 is 14 residues long. The junction had 2 bases not matched to a gene; V was cut back by 1 base and J by 5 bases. This CDR3 reads CASSLSGREETQYF. The CDR3 bases are TGTGCCAGCAGCTTGAGCGGGAGGGAGGAGACCCAGTACTTC.

The gene calls are TRBV27 and TRBJ2-7; 8 bases map to TRBD1. This CDR3 is built from 14 residues. The germline CDR1 and CDR2 sequences are MNHEY and SMNVEV (reference sequence). Losses at the gene ends were 6 bases for V and 3 bases for J; bases not matched to a gene: 7. The CDR3 loop is CASSHRGTFYEQYF. CDR3 DNA sequence: TGTGCCAGCAGCCACAGGGGGACCTTCTACGAGCAGTACTTC.

The gene calls are TRBV29-1 and TRBJ2-3; TRBD1 matches at 10 bases. The CDR3 contains 13 residues. V dropped 8 bases and J dropped 5; count of bases not matched to a gene: 7. Germline CDR1 reads SQVTM; CDR2 reads ANQGSEA. This CDR3 reads CSTTGGGGDTQYF. In DNA form, the CDR3 reads TGCAGCACGACAGGGGGCGGGGGAGATACGCAGTATTTT.

V gene TRBV19 combines with J gene TRBJ2-1, with 11 nucleotides matching TRBD2. Germline values: CDR1 LNHDA, CDR2 SQIVND (reference sequence). This CDR3 is built from 17 residues. Trimming at V came to 7 bases and at J to 0 bases, leaving 8 bases not matched to a gene. The CDR3 is CASTLTSGTSSYNEQFF. CDR3 sequence (DNA): TGTGCCAGTACCCTGACTAGCGGGACCAGCTCCTACAATGAGCAGTTCTTC.

J is TRBJ1-2 and V is TRBV18; D is possibly TRBD1 (5 bases). The CDR3 runs to 15 residues. Germline V gene data show CDR1 as KGHSH and CDR2 as LQKENI. Trimming cost V 3 bases and J 4 bases, with 15 bases left between them. The CDR3 DNA sequence: TGTGCCAGCTCACCTGGCGGGGCTTCCGGCTATGGCTACACCTTC. Its translation is CASSPGGASGYGYTF. The full variable domain, with the rest looked up from reference TRBV18 and TRBJ1-2, is NAGVMQNPRHLVRRRGQEARLRCSPMKGHSHVYWYRQLPEEGLKFMVYLQKENIIDESGMPKERFSAEFPKEGPSILRIQQVVRGDSAAYFCASSPGGASGYGYTFGSGTRLTVV.

The CDR3 DNA reads TGTGCCAGCAGTTACAGCGACAGCGGGGACTATGGCTACACCTTC. Translating it yields CASSYSDSGDYGYTF. The chain is built from TRBV6-6 and TRBJ1-2, with D tentatively TRBD1 (5 bases). Trimming took 2 bases from V and 3 from J, leaving 13 bases between them. The CDR3 sequence is 15 residues long. CDR1 MNHNY and CDR2 SVGAGI come from the germline V gene (reference sequence).

In nucleotides, the CDR3 is TGTGCCACACAGGACAGAATCTACGAGCAGTACTTC. Amino acids: CATQDRIYEQYF. The V and J genes are TRBV28 and TRBJ2-7; D is perhaps TRBD1 (6 bases). CDR3 length: 12 residues. Trimming cost V 10 bases and J 3 bases, with 13 bases left between them. Germline assignment: CDR1 MDHEN and CDR2 SYDVKM.

The chain couples TRBV9 to TRBJ2-3; TRBD2 is a possible D gene (6 bases). There are 15 residues in the CDR3. The germline V gene has CDR1 SGDLS and CDR2 YYNGEE. Trimming cost V 0 bases and J 7 bases, with 15 bases left between them. CDR3 amino acids: CASSVVNGRGNTQYF. The DNA of the CDR3 is TGTGCCAGCAGCGTAGTAAACGGGAGAGGAAATACGCAGTATTTT.

The rearrangement links TRBV9 to TRBJ2-5; D may be TRBD2 (6 bases). Trimming shortened V by 0 bases and J by 7 bases, and 16 bases separated the two germline ends. The CDR3 loop spans 15 amino acids. The germline V gene encodes CDR1 SGDLS and CDR2 YYNGEE. The DNA of the CDR3 is TGTGCCAGCAGCGTAGATTTAGGGCGGGGTGGGACCCAGTACTTC. Protein product: CASSVDLGRGGTQYF.

The chain joins TRBV4-3 to TRBJ2-3; D unclear. The germline V gene has CDR1 LGHNA and CDR2 YSLEER. Trimming cost V 1 base and J 0 bases, with 14 bases left between them. The CDR3 extends over 17 amino acids. The CDR3 DNA follows: TGCGCCAGCAGCCAAGGATCTAGGCCTACTAGCACAGATACGCAGTATTTT. Its protein is CASSQGSRPTSTDTQYF.